This T cell receptor beta chain is from a study of blood T cell repertoires in COVID-19. Profiled with immunoSEQ multiplex PCR; TCRdb holds only in-frame clones, not every one. The table includes about 40,000 clones, about 88% detected once. The CDR3 sequence is 14 residues long. The V and J ends lost 4 bases and 0 bases respectively, with 10 bases between them. CDR1 SEHNR and CDR2 FQNEAQ come from the germline V gene (reference sequence). The TCR comes from a man aged 55 to 70 with active COVID-19. Sequenced: peripheral blood. The chain joins TRBV7-9 to TRBJ2-7, with D perhaps TRBD1 (6 bases). The CDR3 loop reads CASSYTGSSYEQYF. Here the CDR3 DNA reads TGTGCCAGCAGCTATACAGGGAGCTCCTACGAGCAGTACTTC.